The present T cell receptor beta chain was sequenced within a study of T cell clones after liver transplantation. Study background: Graft-donor-reactive sequences were compared with third-party-reactive TCRbeta sequences from pre-transplant mixed lymphocyte reactions. Three of the eight recipients were HCV-positive; the rest had non-autoimmune, non-viral transplant indications.

Sequenced by immunoSEQ multiplex PCR; TCRdb stores in-frame clones only, minus some. The table records around 120,000 clones, 90% of them present only once. The CDR3 length is 14 residues. Germline CDR1 MNHNS, CDR2 SASEGT. The V and J ends lost 7 bases and 2 bases respectively, with 12 bases between them. CD3+CD4+ and CD3+CD8+ cells were FACS-sorted from thawed unstimulated PBMCs. The source material was CD4+ T cells from blood, sampled 12 months after liver transplant. The sequence came from a human patient who received a liver transplant. Some T cells here may be from the graft donor. The chain uses TRBV6-1 and TRBJ2-1; D is undetermined. CDR3 sequence reads: CASTPLVAYNEQFF. The CDR3 nucleotides read TGTGCCAGCACCCCTCTAGTTGCCTACAATGAGCAGTTCTTC.